The entry below gives a single TCR beta chain sequence along with its context. The source of the sample is a study of blood T cell repertoires in COVID-19. In germline, CDR1 is DFQATT, CDR2 SNEGSKA (reference sequence). The V and J ends lost 6 bases and 3 bases respectively, with 5 bases between them. The CDR3 consists of 10 residues. It was during active infection that Seattle patients were enrolled and then longitudinally followed. The table came from immunoSEQ multiplex PCR; TCRdb's copy has only in-frame clones and leaves some out. The table has approximately 290,000 clones, approximately 85% seen once; the top ten hold about 1%.

The J gene is TRBJ1-2, the V gene TRBV20-1; D gene uncertain. The sequence came from a human donor with COVID-19, enrolled during active disease. The donor label of this sample is uncertain. The sample taken for sequencing was peripheral blood. In nucleotides, the CDR3 is TGCAGTGCGCAGGACTATGGCTACACCTTC. Protein sequence: CSAQDYGYTF.